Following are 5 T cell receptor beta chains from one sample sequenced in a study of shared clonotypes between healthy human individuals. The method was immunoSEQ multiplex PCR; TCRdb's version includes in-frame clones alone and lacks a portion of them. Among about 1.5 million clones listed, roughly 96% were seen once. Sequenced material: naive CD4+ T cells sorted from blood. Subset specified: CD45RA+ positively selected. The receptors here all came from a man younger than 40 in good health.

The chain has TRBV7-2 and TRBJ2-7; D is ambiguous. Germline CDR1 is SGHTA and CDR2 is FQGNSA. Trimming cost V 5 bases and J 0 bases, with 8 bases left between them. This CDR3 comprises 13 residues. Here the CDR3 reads CASSRGFSYEQYF. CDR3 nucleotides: TGTGCCAGCAGCCGAGGATTCTCCTACGAGCAGTACTTC.

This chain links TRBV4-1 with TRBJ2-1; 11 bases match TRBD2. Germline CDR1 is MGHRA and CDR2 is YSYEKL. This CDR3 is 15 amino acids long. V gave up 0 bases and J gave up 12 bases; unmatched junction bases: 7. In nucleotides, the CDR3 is TGCGCCAGCAGCCAAGAAGCGACTAGCGGGATTCGGCAGTTCTTC. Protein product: CASSQEATSGIRQFF.

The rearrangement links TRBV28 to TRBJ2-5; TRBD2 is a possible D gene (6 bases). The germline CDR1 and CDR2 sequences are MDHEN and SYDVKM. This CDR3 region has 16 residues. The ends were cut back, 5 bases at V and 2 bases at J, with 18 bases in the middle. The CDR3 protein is CASSPLAGYQQETQYF. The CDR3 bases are TGTGCCAGCAGTCCACTAGCAGGATACCAACAAGAGACCCAGTACTTC.

This chain's CDR3 is CASSTGQFDEKLFF. Here the CDR3 DNA reads TGTGCCAGCAGCACAGGGCAGTTTGATGAAAAACTGTTTTTT. V is TRBV5-5 and J is TRBJ1-4; weak D call: TRBD1 (6 bases). Trimming shortened V by 4 bases and J by 6 bases, and 13 bases separated the two germline ends. CDR1 SGHKS and CDR2 YYEKEE come from the germline V gene (reference sequence). The CDR3 extends over 14 amino acids.

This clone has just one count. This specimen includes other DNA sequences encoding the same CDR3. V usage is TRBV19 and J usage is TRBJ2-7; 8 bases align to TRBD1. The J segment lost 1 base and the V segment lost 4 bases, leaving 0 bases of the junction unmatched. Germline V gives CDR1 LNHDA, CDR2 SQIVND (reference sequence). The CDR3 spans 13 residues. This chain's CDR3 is CASSRTGSYEQYF. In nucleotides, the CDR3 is TGTGCCAGTAGTAGGACAGGGTCCTACGAGCAGTACTTC.